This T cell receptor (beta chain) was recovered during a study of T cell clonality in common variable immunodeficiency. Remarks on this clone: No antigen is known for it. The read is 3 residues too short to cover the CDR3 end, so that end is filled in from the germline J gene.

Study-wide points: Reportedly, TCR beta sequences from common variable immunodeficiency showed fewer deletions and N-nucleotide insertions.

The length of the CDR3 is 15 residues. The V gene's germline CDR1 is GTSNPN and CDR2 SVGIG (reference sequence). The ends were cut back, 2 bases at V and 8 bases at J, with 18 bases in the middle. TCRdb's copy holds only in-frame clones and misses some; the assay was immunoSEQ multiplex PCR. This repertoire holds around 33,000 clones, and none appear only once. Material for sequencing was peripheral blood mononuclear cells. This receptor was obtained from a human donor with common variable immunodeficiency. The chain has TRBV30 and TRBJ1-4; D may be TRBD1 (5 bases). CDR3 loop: CAWSPRGGWREKLFF. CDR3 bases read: TGTGCCTGGAGTCCACGGGGGGGTTGGCGAGAAAAA.